This T cell receptor beta chain was sequenced during a study of T cell changes during pregnancy in multiple sclerosis (dated by TCRdb to about 2019). Describing the broader study: Changes in the T cell repertoire over the course of pregnancy were examined in this study in women with multiple sclerosis.

From the germline V gene (reference sequence), CDR1 is PRHDT and CDR2 is FYEKMQ. V is reduced by 5 bases and J by 1 base, leaving a spacing of 16 bases between them. The CDR3 runs 16 amino acids, cysteine and phenylalanine included. Only the CDR3 region is kept as DNA, spanning 48 bases read in frame from base 1. Details on this clone: Its antigen remains unidentified. Per-nucleotide qualities are absent, and no much larger clonotype sits a single base away.

Library generation was performed with the immunoSEQ multiplex PCR assay. TCRdb holds this immuneACCESS table with in-frame rearrangements only. Some clones are missing; in checked studies, unresolved V genes explain under half, and the rest has no known cause. Across this sample there are 100,000 or so clones, with approximately 94% seen only once. Clones ranked in the top ten supply over 0.8% of the sample. This sequence was found in a female donor with multiple sclerosis, enrolled in a pregnancy study. The sequenced sample was peripheral blood, obtained before pregnancy. The receptor chain draws on TRBV13 and TRBJ2-3; a tentative D call is TRBD1 (6 bases match). The CDR3 here reads CASSSSRGLRTDTQYF. The sequence in DNA is TGTGCCAGCAGCAGCAGCAGGGGCCTACGCACAGATACGCAGTATTTT. This CDR3, with the reference TRBV13 and TRBJ2-3 proteins standing in past its ends, gives the full variable domain AAGVIQSPRHLIKEKRETATLKCYPIPRHDTVYWYQQGPGQDPQFLISFYEKMQSDKGSIPDRFSAQQFSDYHSELNMSSLELGDSALYFCASSSSRGLRTDTQYFGPGTRLTVL.